These 29 T cell receptor beta chains share one sample of origin, sequenced in a study of early T cells in non-severe SARS-CoV-2 infection. TCRdb passed the 5' RACE reads through MiXCR, listing each CDR3 protein once. The sample consists of 49,000 or so distinct CDR3 sequences, 5.5% to 6.5% of them appearing once. The material was whole blood, obtained at baseline. The receptors come from an adult who was a healthcare worker with PCR-confirmed SARS-CoV-2 infection or an uninfected control (not recorded which).

There are many counts of this clonotype. The DNA for the CDR3 is TGTGCCAGCAGTTTTTGGGACAGGGTGACAGATACGCAGTATTTT. This sequence encodes CASSFWDRVTDTQYF. The V and J genes are TRBV27 and TRBJ2-3, with 9 bases matching TRBD1. Trimming took 3 bases from V and 3 from J; bases not matched to a gene: 4. In germline, CDR1 is MNHEY, CDR2 SMNVEV (reference sequence). CDR3 size: 15 residues.

This clonotype was observed many times. The chain combines TRBV9 with TRBJ2-1, with TRBD1 as a possible D gene (5 bases). Deletions cut 0 bases from V and 5 bases from J, with 15 bases between. The CDR3 totals 16 residues. Germline V lookup: CDR1 SGDLS, CDR2 YYNGEE. The CDR3 DNA follows: TGTGCCAGCAGCGTAGGGGGCGATTTGGTCAACAATGAGCAGTTCTTC. It yields the protein CASSVGGDLVNNEQFF.

This clonotype showed up just a few times. The chain uses TRBV4-3 and TRBJ2-7, with 10 bases that match TRBD1. This CDR3 has 15 amino acids. V dropped 0 bases and J dropped 6; count of bases not matched to a gene: 5. Germline CDR1 LGHNA, CDR2 YSLEER. The CDR3 here is CASSQDRGQGSEQYF. CDR3 nucleotides: TGCGCCAGCAGCCAAGATCGGGGACAGGGGAGCGAGCAGTACTTC.

This clonotype was seen just once. Possible read error: a much larger clone is one base away. The gene calls are TRBV7-2 and TRBJ2-3; D uncertain. CDR3 length: 14 amino acids. Germline V gene sequence: CDR1 SGHTA, CDR2 FQGNSA. V was pared by 5 bases and J by 2 bases, with 11 bases between. Written as DNA, the CDR3 is TGTGCCAGCAGCATGAAAGCCTACACAGATACGCAGTATTTT. It specifies CASSMKAYTDTQYF.

This clonotype is termed medium-sized. The J gene is TRBJ2-5, the V gene TRBV29-1; tentatively, D is TRBD1 (6 bases). V shed 4 bases and J shed 5 bases, with 14 bases lying between them. Per germline, CDR1 SQVTM and CDR2 ANQGSEA. The CDR3 extends over 13 amino acids. The DNA of the CDR3 is TGCAGCGTTGGAGGTCAGGGGTTCGAGACCCAGTACTTC. Protein: CSVGGQGFETQYF.

V usage is TRBV6-5 and J usage is TRBJ1-2; TRBD1 might be the D (6 bases). Germline V gene lookup returns CDR1 MNHEY and CDR2 SVGAGI. With 6 bases removed from V and 4 bases from J, the gap between germline ends came to 18 bases. The CDR3 runs 15 residues. The CDR3 loop reads CASRRGAGDGYGYTF. The DNA for the CDR3 is TGTGCCAGCAGACGAGGGGCAGGGGACGGCTATGGCTACACCTTC.

This clonotype was observed at least ten times. The rearrangement uses TRBV19 and TRBJ2-3, with 8 bases lining up with TRBD1. The CDR3 consists of 16 residues. Germline CDR1 LNHDA, CDR2 SQIVND (reference sequence). The J segment lost 6 bases and the V segment lost 6 bases, leaving 14 bases of the junction unmatched. DNA for the CDR3: TGTGCCAGTAGAGTACTTGGACAGGGAAGAGGGGATACGCAGTATTTT. Amino acid sequence: CASRVLGQGRGDTQYF.

This clonotype was seen ten or more times. This chain uses TRBV19 with TRBJ1-5, with D possibly TRBD1 on 6 matching bases. V was pared by 1 base and J by 3 bases, with 28 bases between. In germline, CDR1 is LNHDA, CDR2 SQIVND (reference sequence). The CDR3 extends over 21 amino acids. The CDR3 loop reads CASSIGGGPNSNSHSNQPQHF. As DNA, the CDR3 is TGTGCCAGTAGTATAGGAGGGGGACCGAATTCTAACTCTCACTCCAATCAGCCCCAGCATTTT.

This clonotype occurred a few times. Here the CDR3 reads CASSFSSGTRGGYTF. Written as DNA, the CDR3 is TGTGCCAGCAGCTTCAGTTCCGGGACGAGAGGTGGCTACACCTTC. V usage is TRBV13 and J usage is TRBJ1-2, with TRBD1 as a possible D gene (5 bases). Germline V gives CDR1 PRHDT, CDR2 FYEKMQ (reference sequence). Trimming took 3 bases from V and 7 from J, leaving 18 bases between them. The CDR3 extends over 15 amino acids.

This clonotype was seen many times. The CDR3 protein is CSASTSGGTSTDTQYF. CDR3 coding DNA: TGCAGTGCTTCGACTAGCGGGGGGACTAGCACAGATACGCAGTATTTT. The chain recombines TRBV20-1 with TRBJ2-3, with 13 bases matching TRBD2. V shed 5 bases, J shed 0 bases, and the junction held 5 bases outside the gene matches. CDR3 length: 16 amino acids. From germline, CDR1 is DFQATT and CDR2 SNEGSKA (reference sequence).

J is TRBJ2-5 and V is TRBV9; 9 nucleotides line up with TRBD2. Germline V gene sequence: CDR1 SGDLS, CDR2 YYNGEE. Trimming removed 0 bases from V and 5 bases from J; junction bases left unmatched: 2. The CDR3 is 14 amino acids. Here the CDR3 reads CASSVATSGETQYF. CDR3 coding DNA: TGTGCCAGCAGCGTAGCCACTAGCGGGGAGACCCAGTACTTC.

This clonotype was detected many times. The chain has TRBV12-3 or TRBV12-4 and TRBJ2-7; tentative D call: TRBD2 (6 bases). The ends were cut back, 3 bases at V and 7 bases at J, with 13 bases in the middle. CDR3 length: 13 residues. The CDR3, as DNA: TGTGCCAGCAGTTTCTTGACTAGTGAGGAGCAGTACTTC. Its protein is CASSFLTSEEQYF.

Many counts were recorded for this clonotype. The CDR3 bases are TGCAGTGCTACAGGGTCGGATGAGCAGTTCTTC. This sequence encodes CSATGSDEQFF. This sequence joins TRBV20-1 and TRBJ2-1; D may be TRBD1 (5 bases). The V and J ends lost 4 bases and 8 bases respectively, with 9 bases between them. Germline loops: CDR1 DFQATT, CDR2 SNEGSKA (reference sequence). The CDR3 runs to 11 residues.

There are many counts of this clonotype. The V and J genes are TRBV27 and TRBJ1-1; 7 bases align to TRBD1. V shed 5 bases and J 5 bases; nucleotides not matched to a gene: 11. The germline gives CDR1 MNHEY, CDR2 SMNVEV (reference sequence). The CDR3 contains 15 residues. The CDR3 region is CASSPIRGVGTEAFF. The CDR3 DNA reads TGTGCCAGCAGTCCAATCAGGGGGGTCGGGACTGAAGCTTTCTTT.

This clonotype was observed a handful of times. The V call is TRBV12-3 or TRBV12-4, the J call TRBJ1-3, with 7 bases aligning to TRBD1. The CDR3 is 16 residues long. V trimming: 6 bases; J trimming: 7 bases; junction bases outside the gene matches: 15. The CDR3 nucleotides are TGTGCCAGCAGACCACAGGGGTCGGGGCCCCGGAACACCATATATTTT. It encodes CASRPQGSGPRNTIYF.

The chain combines TRBV15 with TRBJ1-2; D not certain. The CDR3 totals 12 residues. CDR1 is LNHNV, CDR2 YYDKDF, per germline (reference sequence). V lost 4 bases, J lost 4 bases, and 7 bases lay in between. The CDR3 DNA reads TGTGCCACCAGCAACAGCTTCTATGGCTACACCTTC. Encoded protein: CATSNSFYGYTF.

This clonotype was recorded at least ten times. V usage is TRBV29-1 and J usage is TRBJ2-1; no firm D call. The CDR3 consists of 10 residues. Trimming took off 2 bases at V and 13 bases at J, with 9 bases between the two ends. Germline values: CDR1 SQVTM, CDR2 ANQGSEA. CDR3 protein: CSVEQRGQFF. The CDR3 DNA reads as TGCAGCGTTGAACAGAGAGGACAGTTCTTC.

Ten or more counts support this clonotype. The V and J genes are TRBV2 and TRBJ1-5, with D possibly being TRBD1 (6 bases). The CDR3 spans 13 residues. The germline V gene encodes CDR1 SNHLY and CDR2 FYNNEI. Deletions cut 7 bases from V and 3 bases from J, with 10 bases between. Here the CDR3 reads CASTGQYNQPQHF. In DNA form, the CDR3 reads TGTGCCAGCACCGGACAGTACAATCAGCCCCAGCATTTT.

This clonotype was picked up many times. The chain joins TRBV6-2 or TRBV6-3 to TRBJ2-1; 10 bases map to TRBD2. The germline V gene has CDR1 MNHEY and CDR2 SVGEGT. The length of the CDR3 is 15 residues. Trimming took 6 bases from V and 5 from J; bases not matched to a gene: 7. CDR3 region: CASRLTSGLHNEQFF. The DNA for the CDR3 is TGTGCCAGCAGATTGACTAGCGGGCTTCACAATGAGCAGTTCTTC.

This clonotype was picked up many times. The gene calls are TRBV10-3 and TRBJ1-1, with TRBD1 matching 7 bases. Germline V gene lookup returns CDR1 ENHRY and CDR2 SYGVKD. After removal of 4 bases from V and 8 bases from J, the junction contained 7 bases not matched to a gene. The CDR3 has 13 amino acids. CDR3 coding DNA: TGTGCCATCAGTGGGCCCGAGACAGGGGAAGCTTTCTTT. Amino acid sequence: CAISGPETGEAFF.

This clonotype was observed a handful of times. Here the CDR3 reads CSATPQGRSSYEQYF. DNA for the CDR3: TGCAGCGCTACCCCACAGGGCAGAAGCTCCTACGAGCAGTACTTC. The J gene is TRBJ2-7, the V gene TRBV29-1; the D gene is possibly TRBD1 (6 bases). V was clipped by 7 bases and J by 0 bases, with 19 bases between them. In germline, CDR1 is SQVTM, CDR2 ANQGSEA. This CDR3 has 15 amino acids.

This clonotype has ten or more counts. The chain employs TRBV12-3 or TRBV12-4 and TRBJ1-6; TRBD1 might be the D (6 bases). Trimming removed 6 bases from V and 0 bases from J, with 18 bases in between. This CDR3 is built from 18 residues. CDR3 in amino acids: CASSRTGQRSSYNSPLHF. DNA for the CDR3: TGTGCCAGCAGCCGTACTGGACAGCGTAGCTCCTATAATTCACCCCTCCACTTT.

This clonotype was detected ten times or more. The V gene is TRBV28, the J gene TRBJ2-6, with D possibly being TRBD1 (5 bases). Germline loops: CDR1 MDHEN, CDR2 SYDVKM. The CDR3 consists of 16 residues. Between the trimmed V and J ends, which lost 6 bases and 3 bases, there was a span of 15 bases. The CDR3 sequence: CASRASRGFGANVLTF. The CDR3 nucleotides read TGTGCCAGCAGAGCCTCAAGGGGATTTGGGGCCAACGTCCTGACTTTC.

This clonotype was seen only a few times. The chain has TRBV4-2 and TRBJ1-1; D not certain. This CDR3 is 13 amino acids long. Germline CDR1 reads LGHNA; CDR2 reads YNFKEQ. Deletions cut 4 bases from V and 6 bases from J, with 12 bases between. DNA for the CDR3: TGTGCCAGCAGCCCTAATGCAGTATCTGAAGCTTTCTTT. Residues: CASSPNAVSEAFF.

By share, this clonotype counts as medium-sized (0.01 to 0.1%). CDR3 region: CASSKEGFNSPLHF. CDR3 in DNA: TGCGCCAGCAGCAAGGAGGGTTTTAATTCACCCCTCCACTTT. The J gene is TRBJ1-6, the V gene TRBV5-1; D gene uncertain. V was shortened by 4 bases and J by 6 bases, with 11 bases between the two germline ends. The CDR3 is 14 amino acids. Germline CDR1 is SGHRS and CDR2 is YFSETQ.

This clonotype was detected a few times. This chain uses TRBV14 with TRBJ2-1; perhaps TRBD1 as D (6 bases). The CDR3 is 16 amino acids. V was pared by 4 bases and J by 0 bases, with 13 bases between. CDR1 is SGHDN, CDR2 FVKESK, per germline. The CDR3 sequence is CASSLSQGSSYNEQFF. CDR3 coding DNA: TGTGCCAGCAGCCTTTCCCAGGGGAGCTCCTACAATGAGCAGTTCTTC.

The gene calls are TRBV19 and TRBJ2-4; D is possibly TRBD1 (5 bases). CDR3 length: 13 residues. V lost 9 bases, J lost 0 bases, and 9 bases lay in between. Germline CDR1 reads LNHDA; CDR2 reads SQIVND (reference sequence). The CDR3 here is CASGHIAKNIQYF. The DNA of the CDR3 is TGTGCCAGCGGACACATAGCCAAAAACATTCAGTACTTC.

This clonotype was recorded at least ten times. The chain combines TRBV4-1 with TRBJ2-4; D not certain. The CDR3 has 16 residues. Trimming removed 5 bases at V and 0 bases at J, with 14 bases between. Germline-derived CDR1 and CDR2 are MGHRA and YSYEKL. The CDR3 DNA follows: TGCGCCAGCAGCTTCGGGCCCCAACTAGCCAAAAACATTCAGTACTTC. Translating it yields CASSFGPQLAKNIQYF.

On this clonotype itself: Just one base apart from a much larger clone, this may be a read error. The missing conserved phenylalanine or tryptophan at the end of this CDR3 makes a read error likely. This rearrangement joins TRBV10-3 to TRBJ2-3; D possibly corresponds to TRBD2 (6 bases). The germline V gene encodes CDR1 ENHRY and CDR2 SYGVKD. Trimming cost V 7 bases and J 11 bases, with 19 bases left between them. The CDR3 runs 13 residues. CDR3 DNA sequence: TGTGCCATCAACAGTCTGGGGTGGGGGGAGCAGTATTCT. It specifies CAINSLGWGEQYS.